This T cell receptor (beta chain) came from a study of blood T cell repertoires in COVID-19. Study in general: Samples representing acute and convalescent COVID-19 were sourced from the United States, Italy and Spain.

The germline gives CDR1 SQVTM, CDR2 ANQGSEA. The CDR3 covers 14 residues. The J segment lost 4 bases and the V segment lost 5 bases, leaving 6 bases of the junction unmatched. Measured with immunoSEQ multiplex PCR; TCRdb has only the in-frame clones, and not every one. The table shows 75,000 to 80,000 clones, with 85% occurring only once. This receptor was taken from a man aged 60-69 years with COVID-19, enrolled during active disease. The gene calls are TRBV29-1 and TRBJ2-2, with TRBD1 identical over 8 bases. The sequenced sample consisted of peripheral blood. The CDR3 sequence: CSVRSGGFTGELFF. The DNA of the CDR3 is TGCAGCGTTAGGTCAGGGGGCTTCACCGGGGAGCTGTTTTTT.